These T cell receptor beta chains were read from a single sample in a study of Ad26.COV2.S vaccination and SARS-CoV-2 variants. Assay: immunoSEQ multiplex PCR; the TCRdb copy retains only in-frame clones and omits some. Of approximately 400,000 clones in the sample, about four fifths were seen once. The sample was peripheral blood, taken in a trial of Ad26.COV2.S vaccine versus placebo. All receptors derive from a person between 18 and 60 years old who received the Ad26.COV2.S COVID-19 vaccine or a placebo. The CDR3 runs from the conserved cysteine through the conserved F or W. The D gene is left open where the match is weak. Clone size is stated in some rows and not others, as once, few, many or a class when expanded.

>.|TRBJ1-2|TRBV6-5|.|14
CASRSSTELYGYTF
TGTGCCAGCAGGTCATCCACAGAGCTCTATGGCTACACCTTC
>.|TRBJ1-6|TRBV4-3|.|15
CASSQDIEVDSPLHF
TGCGCCAGCAGCCAAGATATTGAGGTGGATTCACCCCTCCACTTT
>.|TRBJ2-3|TRBV6-6|.|14
CASSSGGVTDTQYF
TGTGCCAGCAGTTCGGGCGGGGTCACAGATACGCAGTATTTT
>.|TRBJ1-2|TRBV10-3|.|15
CAISPRARPGYGYTF
TGTGCCATCAGTCCCCGTGCCAGGCCCGGCTATGGCTACACCTTC
>once|TRBJ2-7|TRBV5-5|.|12
CASGGQTYEQYF
TGTGCCAGCGGGGGGCAAACCTACGAGCAGTACTTC
>.|TRBJ1-1|TRBV20-1|.|13
CSASWSAATEAFF
TGCAGTGCTAGTTGGAGTGCGGCCACTGAAGCTTTCTTT
>.|TRBJ1-3|TRBV5-1|.|14
CASSQGAPGNTIYF
TGCGCCAGCAGCCAAGGGGCGCCAGGAAACACCATATATTTT
>.|TRBJ1-1|TRBV29-1|.|12
CSVGSGNTEAFF
TGCAGCGTTGGGAGCGGGAACACTGAAGCTTTCTTT
>once|TRBJ1-1|TRBV6-5|.|13
CASSYDMNTEAFF
TGTGCCAGCAGTTACGATATGAACACTGAAGCTTTCTTT
>.|TRBJ1-4|TRBV6-5|.|15
CASTRTPGRNEKLFF
TGTGCCAGCACCAGGACTCCGGGGCGTAATGAAAAACTGTTTTTT
>.|TRBJ1-2|TRBV3-1/TRBV3-2|.|14
CASSLRDKAYGYTF
TGTGCCAGCAGCCTCCGGGACAAGGCCTATGGCTACACCTTC
>.|TRBJ2-7|TRBV6-5|TRBD1|13
CASSYDRGNEQYF
TGTGCCAGCAGTTACGACAGGGGGAACGAGCAGTACTTC
>.|TRBJ1-2|TRBV7-2|.|14
CASSLVARDHGYTF
TGTGCCAGCAGCTTAGTCGCCAGGGATCATGGCTACACCTTC
>.|TRBJ2-7|TRBV6-7|.|14
CASSPGQILYEQYF
TGTGCCAGCAGTCCCGGACAGATCCTCTACGAGCAGTACTTC
>.|TRBJ2-7|TRBV10-2|.|11
CASSALDEQYF
TGCGCCAGCAGTGCCTTAGACGAGCAGTACTTC
>.|TRBJ1-2|TRBV12-3/TRBV12-4|TRBD1|13
CASSPGTAGGYTF
TGTGCCAGCAGTCCCGGGACAGCGGGAGGCTACACCTTC
>.|TRBJ2-7|TRBV3-1/TRBV3-2|TRBD1|16
CASSQETGGWPYEQYF
TGTGCCAGCAGCCAAGAAACAGGGGGCTGGCCCTACGAGCAGTACTTC
>.|TRBJ2-7|TRBV11-3|.|14
CASSWTHTLSEQYF
TGTGCCAGCAGCTGGACCCATACCCTTTCCGAGCAGTACTTC
>.|TRBJ2-7|TRBV7-9|.|14
CASSSAQGAYEQYF
TGTGCCAGCAGCTCAGCACAGGGAGCCTACGAGCAGTACTTC
>.|TRBJ2-7|TRBV7-6|.|15
CASSLAGTVSYEQYF
TGTGCCAGCAGCTTAGCGGGCACTGTTTCCTACGAGCAGTACTTC
>once|TRBJ2-2|TRBV5-1|.|13
CATGTANTGELFF
TGCGCCACCGGGACGGCGAACACCGGGGAGCTGTTTTTT
>.|TRBJ1-2|TRBV5-1|.|14
CASSLDAGDYGYTF
TGCGCCAGCAGCTTGGATGCAGGGGACTATGGCTACACCTTC
>.|TRBJ1-2|TRBV3-1/TRBV3-2|.|15
CASSPRGQGGYGYTF
TGTGCCAGCAGCCCTAGAGGCCAGGGAGGCTATGGCTACACCTTC
>.|TRBJ1-2|TRBV5-1|.|14
CASSLEKAPTGYTF
TGCGCCAGCAGCTTGGAAAAAGCCCCCACGGGCTACACCTTC
>.|TRBJ2-1|TRBV9|TRBD1|16
CASSVGFGTGMNEQFF
TGTGCCAGCAGCGTAGGGTTCGGGACAGGGATGAATGAGCAGTTCTTC
>.|TRBJ2-7|TRBV6-6|.|13
CASSTSGHGEQYF
TGTGCCAGCAGCACCTCAGGGCATGGCGAGCAGTACTTC
>.|TRBJ2-7|TRBV7-2|TRBD1|13
CASSRDRGYEQYF
TGTGCCAGCAGCAGGGACAGGGGGTACGAGCAGTACTTC
>.|TRBJ1-1|TRBV3-1/TRBV3-2|.|12
CASSQARTEAFF
TGTGCCAGCAGCCAAGCGAGAACTGAAGCTTTCTTT
>.|TRBJ1-2|TRBV7-3|.|14
CARGWEMTVYGYTF
TGTGCCAGGGGATGGGAGATGACAGTCTATGGCTACACCTTC
>.|TRBJ1-6|TRBV7-3|TRBD1|15
CASSPRDSPNSPLHF
TGTGCCAGCAGCCCAAGGGACAGTCCAAATTCACCCCTCCACTTT
>.|TRBJ2-2|TRBV9|.|17
CASSVDTLLGSSGELFF
TGTGCCAGCAGCGTAGACACCCTTTTGGGGTCGTCCGGGGAGCTGTTTTTT
>.|TRBJ2-7|TRBV7-2|.|14
CASSLGLLSYEQYF
TGTGCCAGCAGCTTAGGATTACTGAGTTACGAGCAGTACTTC
>.|TRBJ1-1|TRBV5-6|.|15
CASTRGGASFTEAFF
TGTGCCAGCACCCGAGGGGGGGCTTCTTTCACTGAAGCTTTCTTT
>.|TRBJ2-7|TRBV5-6|TRBD1|16
CASRRDRSGLGLEQYF
TGTGCCAGCAGACGGGACAGGTCCGGGTTAGGGCTCGAGCAGTACTTC
>once|TRBJ1-6|TRBV19|.|16
CASNPGRVNMASPLHF
TGTGCCAGTAATCCTGGCAGGGTAAATATGGCCTCACCCCTCCACTTT
>.|TRBJ2-6|TRBV5-1|.|15
CASSPPSSGANVLTF
TGCGCCAGCAGCCCGCCGAGCTCTGGGGCCAACGTCCTGACTTTC
>.|TRBJ1-2|TRBV7-9|.|12
CASSQRMDGYTF
TGTGCCAGCAGCCAGAGGATGGATGGCTACACCTTC
>.|TRBJ2-7|TRBV2|.|14
CASRWTGSSYEQYF
TGTGCCAGCAGGTGGACTGGGTCCTCCTACGAGCAGTACTTC
>.|TRBJ1-2|TRBV12-3/TRBV12-4|.|13
CASSLGRGYGYTF
TGTGCCAGCAGTTTAGGCAGGGGCTATGGCTACACCTTC
>.|TRBJ2-7|TRBV7-2|.|16
CASSFIPSASSYEQYF
TGTGCCAGCAGCTTCATACCTAGCGCCAGCTCCTACGAGCAGTACTTC
>.|TRBJ2-5|TRBV7-2|.|14
CASSLRGARETQYF
TGTGCCAGCAGCCTAAGGGGGGCACGGGAGACCCAGTACTTC
>few|TRBJ1-5|TRBV18|.|18
CASSSSPPGRLGNQPQHF
TGTGCCAGCTCATCCAGCCCCCCGGGACGGCTTGGCAATCAGCCCCAGCATTTT
>.|TRBJ2-1|TRBV6-6|TRBD2|15
CASSFQAGGYNEQFF
TGTGCCAGCAGTTTCCAAGCGGGGGGATACAATGAGCAGTTCTTC
>.|TRBJ1-2|TRBV5-1|.|14
CASSRSLGVRGYTF
TGCGCCAGCAGCCGGTCACTGGGGGTCCGAGGCTACACCTTC
>.|TRBJ1-1|TRBV13|.|13
CASSPGGVTEAFF
TGTGCCAGCAGCCCAGGAGGGGTGACTGAAGCTTTCTTT
>.|TRBJ2-5|TRBV6-5|.|13
CASRRSQSETQYF
TGTGCCTCCCGGAGGTCTCAGTCCGAGACCCAGTACTTC
>.|TRBJ1-1|TRBV19|.|14
CASMRKTGNTEAFF
TGTGCCAGTATGAGGAAGACTGGGAACACTGAAGCTTTCTTT